This TCR beta chain emerged from a study of blood T cell repertoires in COVID-19. Study overall: The study drew acute and convalescent COVID-19 samples from the United States, Italy and Spain. T cells, B-cell-depleted T cells, or PBMCs supplied cDNA or gDNA.

Between the trimmed V and J ends, which lost 3 bases and 5 bases, there was a span of 13 bases. The CDR3 runs to 15 residues. CDR1 and CDR2 from the germline V gene are SGHAT and FQNNGV. Per the original methods: Quantification of nucleated cells was approximated via reference gene primer amplification. Measured with immunoSEQ multiplex PCR; TCRdb has only the in-frame clones, and not every one. V and J calls plus clone size are reproduced from that table; the DNA served to infer D and trimming. Of under 300,000 clones in the sample, around 84% are singletons; the top ten hold about 1.5%. The source is a woman in her 40s who had recovered from COVID-19. The chain is built from TRBV11-2 and TRBJ2-2; D may be TRBD1 (6 bases). Sequenced: peripheral blood. The CDR3: CASSFHRERTGELFF. Here the CDR3 DNA reads TGTGCCAGCAGCTTCCACAGGGAGAGGACCGGGGAGCTGTTTTTT.